This TCR beta chain was identified during a study of cytomegalovirus exposure and HLA in healthy donors. PCR was performed using 60 Vbeta and 13 Jbeta primers. Method: immunoSEQ multiplex PCR; TCRdb's copy keeps in-frame clones and lacks some. The sample contains about 140,000 clones, 66% of which appear only once. This CDR3 has 14 amino acids. The germline gives CDR1 SGDLS, CDR2 YYNGEE. The ends lost 0 bases at V and 6 bases at J; junction bases unmatched: 3. This clonotype originated in a woman between 55 and 75 years old in good health and CMV-seronegative. The sequenced sample consisted of PBMCs. The rearrangement joins TRBV9 to TRBJ2-7; 10 positions agree with TRBD2. The CDR3 loop reads CASSVAASGSEQYF. CDR3 bases: TGTGCCAGCAGCGTAGCGGCTAGCGGGAGCGAGCAGTACTTC.